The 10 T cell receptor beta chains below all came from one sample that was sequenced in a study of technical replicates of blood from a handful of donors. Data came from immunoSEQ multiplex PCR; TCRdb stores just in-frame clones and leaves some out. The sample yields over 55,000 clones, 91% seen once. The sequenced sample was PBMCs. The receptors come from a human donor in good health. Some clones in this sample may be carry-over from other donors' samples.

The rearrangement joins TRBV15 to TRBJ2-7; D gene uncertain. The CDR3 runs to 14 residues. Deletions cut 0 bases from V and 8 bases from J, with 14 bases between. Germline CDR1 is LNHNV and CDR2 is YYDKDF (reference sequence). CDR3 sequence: CATSRDQADDKQYF. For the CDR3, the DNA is TGTGCCACCAGCAGAGATCAAGCTGACGACAAGCAGTACTTC.

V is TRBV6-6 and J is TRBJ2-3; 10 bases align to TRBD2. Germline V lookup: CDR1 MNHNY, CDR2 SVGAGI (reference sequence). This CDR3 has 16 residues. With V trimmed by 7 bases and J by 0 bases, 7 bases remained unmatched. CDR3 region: CASISGGLASTDTQYF. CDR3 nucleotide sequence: TGTGCCAGCATCTCGGGGGGACTAGCGAGCACAGATACGCAGTATTTT.

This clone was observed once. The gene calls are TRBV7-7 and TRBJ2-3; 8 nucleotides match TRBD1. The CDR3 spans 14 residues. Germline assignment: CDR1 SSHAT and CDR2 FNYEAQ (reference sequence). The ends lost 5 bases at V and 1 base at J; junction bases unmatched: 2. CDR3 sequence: CASSPRGRTDTQYF. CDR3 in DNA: TGTGCCAGCAGCCCCAGGGGGCGCACAGATACGCAGTATTTT.

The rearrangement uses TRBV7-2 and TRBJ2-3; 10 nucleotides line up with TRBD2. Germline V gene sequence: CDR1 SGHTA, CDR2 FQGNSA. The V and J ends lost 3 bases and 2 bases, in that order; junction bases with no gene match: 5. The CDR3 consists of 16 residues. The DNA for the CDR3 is TGTGCCAGCAGCTTGGGTCTAGCGGGAGTCACAGATACGCAGTATTTT. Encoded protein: CASSLGLAGVTDTQYF.

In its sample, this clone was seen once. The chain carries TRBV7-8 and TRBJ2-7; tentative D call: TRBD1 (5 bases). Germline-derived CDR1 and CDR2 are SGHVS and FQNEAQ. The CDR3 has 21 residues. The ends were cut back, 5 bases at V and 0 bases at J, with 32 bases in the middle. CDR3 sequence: CASSLTQLQWAPSGSSYEQYF. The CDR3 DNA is TGTGCCAGCAGCCTCACTCAGCTTCAATGGGCTCCCTCAGGGTCCTCCTACGAGCAGTACTTC.

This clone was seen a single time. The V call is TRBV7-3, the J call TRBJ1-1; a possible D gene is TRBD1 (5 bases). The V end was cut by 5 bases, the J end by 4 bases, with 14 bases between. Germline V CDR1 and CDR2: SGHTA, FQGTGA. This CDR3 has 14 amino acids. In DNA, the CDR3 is TGTGCCAGCAGCCCGGGGGTTTATGGCACTGAAGCTTTCTTT. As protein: CASSPGVYGTEAFF.

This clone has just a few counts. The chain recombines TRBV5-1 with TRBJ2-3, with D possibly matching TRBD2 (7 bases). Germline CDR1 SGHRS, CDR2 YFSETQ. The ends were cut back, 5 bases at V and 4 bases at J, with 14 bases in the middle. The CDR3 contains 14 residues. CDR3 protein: CASRAGARADTQYF. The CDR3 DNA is TGCGCCAGCAGGGCGGGGGCGAGAGCAGATACGCAGTATTTT.

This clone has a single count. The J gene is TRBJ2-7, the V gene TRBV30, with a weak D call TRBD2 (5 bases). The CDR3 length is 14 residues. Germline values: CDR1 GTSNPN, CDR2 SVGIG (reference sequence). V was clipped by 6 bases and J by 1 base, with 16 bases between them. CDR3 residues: CACKRARQSYEQYF. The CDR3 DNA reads TGTGCCTGCAAGAGGGCTAGGCAGTCCTACGAGCAGTACTTC.

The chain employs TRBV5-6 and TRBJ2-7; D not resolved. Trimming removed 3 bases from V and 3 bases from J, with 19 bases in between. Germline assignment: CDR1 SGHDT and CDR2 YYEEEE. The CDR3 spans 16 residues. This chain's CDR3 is CASSSHGPRKDYEQYF. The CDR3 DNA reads TGTGCCAGCAGCTCCCATGGGCCCAGAAAAGACTACGAGCAGTACTTC.

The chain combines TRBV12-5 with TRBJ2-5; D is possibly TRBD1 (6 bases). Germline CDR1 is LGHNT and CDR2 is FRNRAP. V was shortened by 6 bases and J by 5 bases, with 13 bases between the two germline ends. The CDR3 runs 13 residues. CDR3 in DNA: TGTGCTAGTGGCTCAGGGGTGGGGGAGACCCAGTACTTC. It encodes CASGSGVGETQYF.